This entry lists 27 T cell receptor beta chains sequenced from one sample in a study of spatial heterogeneity in lung cancer. Time point meaning: blood at routine non-recurrence follow-up after resection. Using its own MiXCR run on the 5' RACE reads, TCRdb lists one record per CDR3 protein. The table lists 18,000 or so distinct CDR3 sequences, 9.2% of them singletons. Sequencing used PBMCs, obtained at follow-up. The receptors derive from a male donor with early-stage non-small cell lung cancer.

This clonotype has ten or more counts. The chain has TRBV11-2 and TRBJ1-1, with D unclear. Germline CDR1 reads SGHAT; CDR2 reads FQNNGV. V was clipped by 0 bases and J by 4 bases, with 3 bases between them. This CDR3 region has 12 residues. This CDR3 is CASSLDTTEAFF. CDR3 sequence (DNA): TGTGCCAGCAGCTTAGACACCACTGAAGCTTTCTTT.

This clonotype was observed at least ten times. CDR3 residues: CASSMFRDRGYEQYF. CDR3 nucleotide sequence: TGTGCCAGCAGCATGTTCCGGGACAGGGGTTACGAGCAGTACTTC. The chain combines TRBV7-9 with TRBJ2-7, with 10 bases lining up with TRBD1. Trimming removed 5 bases from V and 4 bases from J; junction bases left unmatched: 8. Germline CDR1 reads SEHNR; CDR2 reads FQNEAQ (reference sequence). The CDR3 loop spans 15 amino acids.

Many counts were recorded for this clonotype. The CDR3 is CASSLVAYNEQFF. The CDR3 nucleotides are TGTGCCAGCAGCTTAGTGGCCTACAATGAGCAGTTCTTC. J is TRBJ2-1 and V is TRBV7-9; D gene uncertain. V was clipped by 1 base and J by 2 bases, with 3 bases between them. The CDR3 covers 13 residues. Germline V lookup: CDR1 SEHNR, CDR2 FQNEAQ (reference sequence).

This clonotype was observed a handful of times. The chain is built from TRBV10-1 and TRBJ2-3; D might be TRBD1 (6 bases). Germline V gene data show CDR1 as WNHNN and CDR2 as SYGVQD (reference sequence). V lost 7 bases and J lost 0, with 14 bases in between. The CDR3 runs 15 residues. CDR3 nucleotide sequence: TGCGCCAGCAAGAGGACAGCCTCTAGCACAGATACGCAGTATTTT. Translating gives CASKRTASSTDTQYF.

This clonotype was observed at least ten times. The chain joins TRBV2 to TRBJ2-7, with 8 bases matching TRBD1. The CDR3 loop spans 16 amino acids. The ends lost 5 bases at V and 1 base at J; junction bases unmatched: 10. Looked up from germline, CDR1 is SNHLY and CDR2 is FYNNEI. The CDR3 is CASSNSDREASYEQYF. CDR3 bases: TGTGCCAGCAGTAATTCGGACAGGGAGGCATCCTACGAGCAGTACTTC.

This clonotype was recorded many times. V gene TRBV18 combines with J gene TRBJ2-7, with D unresolved. V lost 2 bases to trimming and J lost 0 bases, with 8 bases between them. Germline V CDR1 and CDR2: KGHSH, LQKENI. The length of the CDR3 is 14 residues. The CDR3 sequence: CASSPGVASYEQYF. The DNA for the CDR3 is TGTGCCAGCTCACCAGGAGTAGCCTCCTACGAGCAGTACTTC.

Ten or more counts support this clonotype. The J gene is TRBJ1-3, the V gene TRBV7-2, with D possibly being TRBD1 (6 bases). V was clipped by 3 bases and J by 4 bases, with 10 bases between them. Germline lookup yields CDR1 SGHTA and CDR2 FQGNSA. This CDR3 has 14 amino acids. CDR3 in amino acids: CASSFAGTGNTIYF. In DNA form, the CDR3 reads TGTGCCAGCAGCTTTGCGGGGACAGGAAACACCATATATTTT.

This clonotype was counted ten times or more. V gene TRBV24-1 combines with J gene TRBJ2-2, with a tentative D call TRBD1 (6 bases). The CDR3 consists of 19 residues. V lost 2 bases, J lost 1 base, and 19 bases lay in between. Germline loops: CDR1 KGHDR, CDR2 SFDVKD. The CDR3 coding sequence is TGTGCCACCAGTGATTCGATCTTCAGGACAGACTTGAACACCGGGGAGCTGTTTTTT. It codes for CATSDSIFRTDLNTGELFF.

In this sample, this clonotype turned up many times. The chain uses TRBV4-1 and TRBJ2-2; D not resolved. V was trimmed by 4 bases and J by 3 bases, leaving 15 bases between them. The CDR3 has 16 amino acids. Germline V gene data show CDR1 as MGHRA and CDR2 as YSYEKL. The CDR3, as DNA: TGCGCCAGCAGCCCCATGTTGGGTCGTGACACCGGGGAGCTGTTTTTT. It codes for CASSPMLGRDTGELFF.

This clonotype was recorded many times. This rearrangement joins TRBV11-2 to TRBJ2-1; 11 bases agree with TRBD2. With V trimmed by 6 bases and J by 8 bases, 12 bases remained unmatched. The CDR3 spans 16 residues. Germline CDR1 SGHAT, CDR2 FQNNGV. The CDR3 region has the DNA TGTGCCAGCAGAGGTCTTAGCGGGAGGGCCTCGGATGAGCAGTTCTTC. It encodes CASRGLSGRASDEQFF.

CDR3 sequence: CASSSGGLYNSPLHF. The CDR3 region has the DNA TGTGCCAGCAGCTCAGGAGGACTCTATAATTCACCCCTCCACTTT. The chain employs TRBV7-6 and TRBJ1-6; no firm D call. This CDR3 has 15 amino acids. Germline V gene sequence: CDR1 SGHVS, CDR2 FNYEAQ. The V gene lost 4 bases and the J gene lost 3 bases, with 10 bases spanning the gap.

This clonotype was observed a handful of times. V gene TRBV7-6 combines with J gene TRBJ2-5, with 10 bases matching TRBD1. The CDR3 consists of 15 residues. V lost 5 bases, J lost 5 bases, and 8 bases stayed unmatched. The germline CDR1 and CDR2 sequences are SGHVS and FNYEAQ. CDR3 DNA: TGTGCCAGCAGCCTAACTGGGACAGGGGCTGAGACCCAGTACTTC. Translation gives CASSLTGTGAETQYF.

This clonotype rates as medium-sized. The chain has TRBV12-3 or TRBV12-4 and TRBJ1-1; D perhaps matches TRBD1 (5 bases). The V end was cut by 4 bases, the J end by 7 bases, with 19 bases between. The CDR3 consists of 15 residues. DNA of the CDR3: TGTGCCAGCAGTTCGTCCCCGGGGGATGGGTATGAAGCTTTCTTT. Translation: CASSSSPGDGYEAFF.

This clonotype was observed at least ten times. The chain uses TRBV20-1 and TRBJ2-5; TRBD2 agrees at 12 bases. Trimming at V came to 5 bases and at J to 5 bases, leaving 9 bases not matched to a gene. The CDR3 loop spans 15 amino acids. Germline V CDR1 and CDR2: DFQATT, SNEGSKA (reference sequence). The CDR3 sequence: CSAATTSGSGETQYF. The DNA for the CDR3 is TGCAGTGCTGCAACGACTAGCGGGAGTGGGGAGACCCAGTACTTC.

Many counts were recorded for this clonotype. The chain links TRBV11-2 to TRBJ1-4; TRBD1 agrees at 8 bases. Germline loops: CDR1 SGHAT, CDR2 FQNNGV. The CDR3 is 16 residues long. Trimming removed 4 bases from V and 3 bases from J; junction bases left unmatched: 7. The CDR3 spells CASSSPGTGANEKLFF. The CDR3 DNA reads as TGTGCCAGCAGCTCCCCCGGGACAGGTGCTAATGAAAAACTGTTTTTT.

This clonotype was counted at least ten times. The chain uses TRBV20-1 and TRBJ1-5; D remains unclear. The V end was cut by 5 bases, the J end by 0 bases, with 8 bases between. This CDR3 region has 13 residues. The germline V gene has CDR1 DFQATT and CDR2 SNEGSKA (reference sequence). In DNA form, the CDR3 reads TGCAGTGCTTCTGCTTATAGCAATCAGCCCCAGCATTTT. Its protein is CSASAYSNQPQHF.

V gene TRBV7-9 combines with J gene TRBJ2-7, with 7 nucleotides matching TRBD2. J lost 4 bases, V lost 1 base, and 4 bases had no gene match. From germline, CDR1 is SEHNR and CDR2 FQNEAQ (reference sequence). The CDR3 covers 14 residues. The CDR3 coding sequence is TGTGCCAGCAGCTTAGGGGGAGGGAAATACGAGCAGTACTTC. Protein sequence: CASSLGGGKYEQYF. Combining the CDR3 with reference TRBV7-9 and TRBJ2-7 gives the whole variable domain DTGVSQNPRHKITKRGQNVTFRCDPISEHNRLYWYRQTLGQGPEFLTYFQNEAQLEKSRLLSDRFSAERPKGSFSTLEIQRTEQGDSAMYLCASSLGGGKYEQYFGPGTRLTVT.

This clonotype was counted at least ten times. The chain joins TRBV9 to TRBJ2-3; 10 bases line up with TRBD2. Germline V lookup: CDR1 SGDLS, CDR2 YYNGEE. The CDR3 length is 15 residues. V dropped 3 bases and J dropped 4; count of bases not matched to a gene: 5. This CDR3 reads CASSGAGGPADTQYF. CDR3 DNA sequence: TGTGCCAGCAGCGGAGCGGGGGGGCCAGCAGATACGCAGTATTTT.

For the CDR3, the DNA is TGCAGTGCTAGAGATTTAATGAGCGGGGGTTCTTTGGAGACCCAGTACTTC. Protein product: CSARDLMSGGSLETQYF. The V call is TRBV20-1, the J call TRBJ2-5; 8 nucleotides agree with TRBD2. The germline V gene has CDR1 DFQATT and CDR2 SNEGSKA (reference sequence). The junction had 14 bases not matched to a gene; V was cut back by 0 bases and J by 5 bases. This CDR3 contains 17 residues.

This clonotype was seen repeatedly, ten times or more. The rearrangement joins TRBV7-2 to TRBJ1-4; 9 nucleotides align to TRBD1. Germline CDR1 SGHTA, CDR2 FQGNSA. Germline trimming cut 6 bases from V and 8 bases from J; bases unmatched to any gene: 7. This CDR3 has 14 amino acids. The CDR3 reads CASSTGQGREKLFF. DNA for the CDR3: TGTGCCAGCAGTACGGGACAGGGAAGAGAAAAACTGTTTTTT.

This clonotype is classed as medium-sized. The chain couples TRBV24-1 to TRBJ2-3; 8 positions match TRBD2. From germline, CDR1 is KGHDR and CDR2 SFDVKD. Trimming removed 9 bases from V and 4 bases from J; junction bases left unmatched: 11. The CDR3 runs to 15 residues. In nucleotides, the CDR3 is TGTGCCACCGAACAAAGCGGGAGTCGGGCAGATACGCAGTATTTT. Protein: CATEQSGSRADTQYF.

This clonotype was seen ten or more times. This chain joins TRBV4-1 and TRBJ2-7; 8 nucleotides line up with TRBD1. With V trimmed by 3 bases and J by 5 bases, 6 bases remained unmatched. The CDR3 is 14 residues long. The germline CDR1 and CDR2 sequences are MGHRA and YSYEKL. DNA of the CDR3: TGCGCCAGCAGCCATGCGGACAGGGTCCACGAGCAGTACTTC. This encodes CASSHADRVHEQYF.

At least ten counts were recorded for this clonotype. CDR3 sequence (DNA): TGTGCCAGCAGCCAGACTAGCGGGGGGCTTTTCGATGAGCAGTTCTTC. The encoded protein is CASSQTSGGLFDEQFF. V and J are TRBV6-2 or TRBV6-3 and TRBJ2-1; 13 bases line up with TRBD2. This CDR3 has 16 amino acids. Germline V gives CDR1 MNHEY, CDR2 SVGEGT. The trim removed 6 bases at V and 8 bases at J, leaving 10 bases unmatched.

By share, this clonotype counts as medium-sized. The chain is built from TRBV7-9 and TRBJ2-7; D not certain. The V end lost 8 bases, the J end lost 6 bases, and 20 bases lay between the germline ends. This CDR3 spans 14 amino acids. The germline gives CDR1 SEHNR, CDR2 FQNEAQ (reference sequence). As DNA, the CDR3 is TGTGCCAGCGGCGTAGACACCTGGCCGTTCGAGCAGTACTTC. Its translation: CASGVDTWPFEQYF.

Of note for this clonotype: A much bigger clone sits one base away, suggesting this may be a read error. This chain connects TRBV2 to TRBJ2-7; possibly TRBD1 for D (6 bases). V dropped 8 bases and J dropped 6 bases, with 14 bases sitting between them. The CDR3 spans 12 residues. Germline-derived CDR1 and CDR2 are SNHLY and FYNNEI. The chain's CDR3 is CASLDRWSEQYF. CDR3 nucleotides: TGTGCCAGCCTAGACAGGTGGAGCGAGCAGTACTTC.

This clonotype was counted between two and nine times. The chain links TRBV10-2 to TRBJ2-2, with 11 bases matching TRBD1. Germline lookup yields CDR1 WSHSY and CDR2 SAAADI. J gave up 5 bases and V 7 bases, and 12 bases lay outside the gene matches. CDR3 length: 17 residues. The CDR3 sequence: CASKRGGQGAVTGELFF. The CDR3 DNA reads as TGCGCCAGCAAACGCGGCGGACAGGGGGCTGTAACCGGGGAGCTGTTTTTT.

The V and J genes are TRBV15 and TRBJ1-1; D is ambiguous. Trimming pared 5 bases from V and 11 bases from J, leaving 12 bases between. Germline V gene data show CDR1 as LNHNV and CDR2 as YYDKDF (reference sequence). CDR3 length equals 11 residues. The CDR3 sequence: CATSREQLAFF. As DNA, the CDR3 is TGTGCCACCAGCCGGGAACAGTTGGCTTTCTTT.